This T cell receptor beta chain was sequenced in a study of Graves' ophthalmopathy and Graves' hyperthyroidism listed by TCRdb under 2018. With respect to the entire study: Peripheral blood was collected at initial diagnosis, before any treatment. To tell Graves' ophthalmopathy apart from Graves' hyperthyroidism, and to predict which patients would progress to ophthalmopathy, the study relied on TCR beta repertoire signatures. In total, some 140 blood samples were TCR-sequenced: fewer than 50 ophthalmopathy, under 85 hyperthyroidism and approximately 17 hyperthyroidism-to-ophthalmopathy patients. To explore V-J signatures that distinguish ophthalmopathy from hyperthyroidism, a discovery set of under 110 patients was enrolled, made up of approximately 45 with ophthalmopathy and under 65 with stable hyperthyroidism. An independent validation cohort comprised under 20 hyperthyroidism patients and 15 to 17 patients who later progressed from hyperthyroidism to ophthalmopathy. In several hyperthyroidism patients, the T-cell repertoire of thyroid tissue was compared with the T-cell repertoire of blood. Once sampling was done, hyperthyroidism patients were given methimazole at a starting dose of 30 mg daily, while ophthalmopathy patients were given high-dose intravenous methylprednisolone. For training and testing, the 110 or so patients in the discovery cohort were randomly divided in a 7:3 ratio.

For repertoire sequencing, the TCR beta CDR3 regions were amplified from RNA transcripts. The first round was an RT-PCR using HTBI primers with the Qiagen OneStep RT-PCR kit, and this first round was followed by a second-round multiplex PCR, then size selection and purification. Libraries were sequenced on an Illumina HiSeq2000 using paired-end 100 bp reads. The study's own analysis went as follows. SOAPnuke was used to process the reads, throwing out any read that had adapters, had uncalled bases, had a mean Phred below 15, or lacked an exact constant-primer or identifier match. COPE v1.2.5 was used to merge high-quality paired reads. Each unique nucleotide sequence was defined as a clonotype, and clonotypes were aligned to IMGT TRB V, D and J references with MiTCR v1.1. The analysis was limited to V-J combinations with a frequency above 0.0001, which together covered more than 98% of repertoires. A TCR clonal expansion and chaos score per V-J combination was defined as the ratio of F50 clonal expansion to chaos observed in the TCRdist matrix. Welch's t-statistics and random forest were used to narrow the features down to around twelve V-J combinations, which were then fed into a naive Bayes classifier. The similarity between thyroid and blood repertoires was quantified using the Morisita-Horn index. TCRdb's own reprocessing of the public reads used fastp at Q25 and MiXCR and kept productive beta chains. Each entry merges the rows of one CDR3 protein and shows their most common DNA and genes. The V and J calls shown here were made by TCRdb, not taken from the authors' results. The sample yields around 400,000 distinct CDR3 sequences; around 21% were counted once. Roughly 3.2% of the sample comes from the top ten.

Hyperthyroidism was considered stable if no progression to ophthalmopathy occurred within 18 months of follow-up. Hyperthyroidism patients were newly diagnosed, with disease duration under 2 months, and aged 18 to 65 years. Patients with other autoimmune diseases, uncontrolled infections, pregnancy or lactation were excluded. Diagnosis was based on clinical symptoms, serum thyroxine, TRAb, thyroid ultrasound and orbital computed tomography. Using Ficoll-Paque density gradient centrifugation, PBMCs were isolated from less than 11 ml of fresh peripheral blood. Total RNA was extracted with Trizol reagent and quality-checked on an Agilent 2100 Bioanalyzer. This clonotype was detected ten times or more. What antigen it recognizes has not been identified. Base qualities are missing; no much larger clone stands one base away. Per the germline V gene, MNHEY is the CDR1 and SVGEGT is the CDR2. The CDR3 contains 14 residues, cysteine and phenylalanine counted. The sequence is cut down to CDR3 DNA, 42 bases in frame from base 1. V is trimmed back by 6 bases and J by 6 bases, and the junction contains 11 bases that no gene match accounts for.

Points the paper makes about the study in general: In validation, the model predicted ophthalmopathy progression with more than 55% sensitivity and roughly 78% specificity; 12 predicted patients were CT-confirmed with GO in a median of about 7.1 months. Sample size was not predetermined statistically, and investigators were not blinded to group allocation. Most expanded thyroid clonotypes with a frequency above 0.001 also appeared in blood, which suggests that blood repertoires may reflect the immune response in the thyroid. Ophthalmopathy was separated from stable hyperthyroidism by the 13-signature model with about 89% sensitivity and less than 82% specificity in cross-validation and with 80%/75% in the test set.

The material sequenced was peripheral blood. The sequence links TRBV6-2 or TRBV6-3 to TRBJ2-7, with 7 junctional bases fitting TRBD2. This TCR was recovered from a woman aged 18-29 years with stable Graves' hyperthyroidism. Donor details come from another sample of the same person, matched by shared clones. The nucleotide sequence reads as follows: TGTGCCAGCAGCGGGGGGACGGCGGGCGCCGAGCAGTACTTC. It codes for CASSGGTAGAEQYF.